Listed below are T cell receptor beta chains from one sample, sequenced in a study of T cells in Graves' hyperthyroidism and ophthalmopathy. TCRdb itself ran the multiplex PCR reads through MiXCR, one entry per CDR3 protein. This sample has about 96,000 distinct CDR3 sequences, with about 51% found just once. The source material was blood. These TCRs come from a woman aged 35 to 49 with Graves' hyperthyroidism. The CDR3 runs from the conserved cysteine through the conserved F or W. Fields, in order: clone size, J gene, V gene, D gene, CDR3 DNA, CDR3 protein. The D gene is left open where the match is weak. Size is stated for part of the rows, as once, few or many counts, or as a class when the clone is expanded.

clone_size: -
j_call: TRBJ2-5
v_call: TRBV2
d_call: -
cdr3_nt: TGTGCCAGCAGTGAGGGGTGGACCCAGTACTTC
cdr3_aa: CASSEGWTQYF

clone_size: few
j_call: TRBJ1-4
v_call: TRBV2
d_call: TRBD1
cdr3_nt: TGTGCCAGCAGAGCCGGGACAGCAAATGAAAAACTGTTTTTT
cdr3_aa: CASRAGTANEKLFF

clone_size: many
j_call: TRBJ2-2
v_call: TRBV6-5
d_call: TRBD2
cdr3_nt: TGTGCCAGCTCCCCAAGCGGGAGAAGCACCGGGGAGCTGTTTTTT
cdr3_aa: CASSPSGRSTGELFF

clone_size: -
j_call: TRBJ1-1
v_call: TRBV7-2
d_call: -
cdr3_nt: TGTGCCAGCAGCCAATACTTGGGCTTATCGATGAATTTGAACACTGAAGCTTTCTTT
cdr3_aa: CASSQYLGLSMNLNTEAFF

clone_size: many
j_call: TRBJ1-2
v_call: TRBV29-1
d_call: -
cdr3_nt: TGCAGCGTTGAAGGGGGCGAAGGTGGCTACACCTTC
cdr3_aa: CSVEGGEGGYTF

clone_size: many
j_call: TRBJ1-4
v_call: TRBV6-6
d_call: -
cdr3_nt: TGTGCCAGCAACCCCCGAGCTAATGAAAAACTGTTTTTT
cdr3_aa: CASNPRANEKLFF

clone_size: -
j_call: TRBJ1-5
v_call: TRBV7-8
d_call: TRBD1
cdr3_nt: TGTGCCAGCAGCTTAGCGACAGGGGATAGCAATCAGCCCCAGCATTTT
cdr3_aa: CASSLATGDSNQPQHF

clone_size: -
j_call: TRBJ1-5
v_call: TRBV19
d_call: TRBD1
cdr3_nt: TGTGCCAGTAGTATAGGGGACCCGGACAGGACAAATCAGCCCCAGCATTTT
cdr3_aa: CASSIGDPDRTNQPQHF

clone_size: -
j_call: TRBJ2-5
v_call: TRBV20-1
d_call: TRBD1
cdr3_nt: TGCAGTGCCAGTAGTATCTCTACGGGACAGGGTGCGGAGACCCAGTACTTC
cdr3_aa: CSASSISTGQGAETQYF

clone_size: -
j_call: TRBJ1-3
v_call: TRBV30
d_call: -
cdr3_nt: TGTGCCTGGATGTGGGCTCCTGGAAACACCATATATTTT
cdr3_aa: CAWMWAPGNTIYF

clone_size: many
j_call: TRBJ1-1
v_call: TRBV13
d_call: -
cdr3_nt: TGTGCCAGCAGCTTAATTTTGGACCCGGGAGGCACTGAAGCTTTCTTT
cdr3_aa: CASSLILDPGGTEAFF

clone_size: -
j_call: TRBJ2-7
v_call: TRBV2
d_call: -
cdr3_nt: TGTGCCAGCAGTCCCGAACCGGGGCCCTACGAGCAGTACTTC
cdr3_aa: CASSPEPGPYEQYF

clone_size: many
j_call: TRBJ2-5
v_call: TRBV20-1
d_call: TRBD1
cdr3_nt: TGCAGTGCTTACCCTGCCTCAGGACAGGGGGGGAAGACCCAGTACTTC
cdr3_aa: CSAYPASGQGGKTQYF

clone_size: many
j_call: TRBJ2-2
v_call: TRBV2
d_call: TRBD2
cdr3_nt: TGTGCCAGCAGTGAGCAAGCGGGAGCCGCCGGGGAGCTGTTTTTT
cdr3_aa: CASSEQAGAAGELFF

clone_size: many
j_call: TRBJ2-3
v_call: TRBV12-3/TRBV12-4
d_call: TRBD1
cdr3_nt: TGTGCCAGCAGCCGGGACAGGGATACAGATACGCAGTATTTT
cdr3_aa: CASSRDRDTDTQYF

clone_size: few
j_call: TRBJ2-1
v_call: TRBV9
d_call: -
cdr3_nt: TGTGCCAGCAGTGACCCGTCGAGCAATGAGCAGTTCTTC
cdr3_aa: CASSDPSSNEQFF

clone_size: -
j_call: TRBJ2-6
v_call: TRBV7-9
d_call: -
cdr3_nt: TGTGCCAGCAGCTACACGACAGGGGCCAACGTCCTGACTTTC
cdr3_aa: CASSYTTGANVLTF

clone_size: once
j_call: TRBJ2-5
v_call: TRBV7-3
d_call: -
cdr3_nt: TGCGCCAGCAGCCAAGATTACGGGAGTGAGACCCAGTACTTC
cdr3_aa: CASSQDYGSETQYF